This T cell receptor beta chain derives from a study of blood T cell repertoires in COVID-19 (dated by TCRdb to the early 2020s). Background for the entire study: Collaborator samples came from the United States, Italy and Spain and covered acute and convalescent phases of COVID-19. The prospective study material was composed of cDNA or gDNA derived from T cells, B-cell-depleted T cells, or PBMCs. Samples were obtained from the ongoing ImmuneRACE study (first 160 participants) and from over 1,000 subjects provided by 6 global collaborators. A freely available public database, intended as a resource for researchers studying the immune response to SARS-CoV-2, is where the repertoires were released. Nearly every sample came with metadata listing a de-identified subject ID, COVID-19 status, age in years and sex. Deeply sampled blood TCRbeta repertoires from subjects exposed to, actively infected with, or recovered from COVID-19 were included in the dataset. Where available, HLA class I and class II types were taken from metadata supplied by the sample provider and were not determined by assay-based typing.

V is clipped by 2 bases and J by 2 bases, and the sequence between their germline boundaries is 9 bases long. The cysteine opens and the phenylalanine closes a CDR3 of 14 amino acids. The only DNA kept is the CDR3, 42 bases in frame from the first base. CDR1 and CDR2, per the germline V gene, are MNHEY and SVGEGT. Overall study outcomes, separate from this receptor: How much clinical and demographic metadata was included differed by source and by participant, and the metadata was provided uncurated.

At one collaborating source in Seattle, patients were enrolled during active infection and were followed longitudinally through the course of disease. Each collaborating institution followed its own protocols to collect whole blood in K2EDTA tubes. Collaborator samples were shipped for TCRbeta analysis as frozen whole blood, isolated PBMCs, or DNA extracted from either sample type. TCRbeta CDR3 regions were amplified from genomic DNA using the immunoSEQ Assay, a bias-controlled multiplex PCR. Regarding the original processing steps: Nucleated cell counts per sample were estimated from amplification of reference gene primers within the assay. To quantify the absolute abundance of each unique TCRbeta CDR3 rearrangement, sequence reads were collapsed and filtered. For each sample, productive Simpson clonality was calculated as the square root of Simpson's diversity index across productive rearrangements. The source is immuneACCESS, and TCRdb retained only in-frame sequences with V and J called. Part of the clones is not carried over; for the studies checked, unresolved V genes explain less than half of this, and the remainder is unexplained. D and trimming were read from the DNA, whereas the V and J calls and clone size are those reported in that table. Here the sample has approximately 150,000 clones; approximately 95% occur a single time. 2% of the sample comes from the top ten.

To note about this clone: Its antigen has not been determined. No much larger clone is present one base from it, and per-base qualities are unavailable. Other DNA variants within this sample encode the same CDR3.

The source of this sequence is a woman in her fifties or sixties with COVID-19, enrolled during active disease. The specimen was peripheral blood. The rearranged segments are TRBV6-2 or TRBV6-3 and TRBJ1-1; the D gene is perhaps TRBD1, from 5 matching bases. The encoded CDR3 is CASSYGGANTEAFF. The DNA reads TGTGCCAGCAGTTACGGAGGGGCCAACACTGAAGCTTTCTTT.